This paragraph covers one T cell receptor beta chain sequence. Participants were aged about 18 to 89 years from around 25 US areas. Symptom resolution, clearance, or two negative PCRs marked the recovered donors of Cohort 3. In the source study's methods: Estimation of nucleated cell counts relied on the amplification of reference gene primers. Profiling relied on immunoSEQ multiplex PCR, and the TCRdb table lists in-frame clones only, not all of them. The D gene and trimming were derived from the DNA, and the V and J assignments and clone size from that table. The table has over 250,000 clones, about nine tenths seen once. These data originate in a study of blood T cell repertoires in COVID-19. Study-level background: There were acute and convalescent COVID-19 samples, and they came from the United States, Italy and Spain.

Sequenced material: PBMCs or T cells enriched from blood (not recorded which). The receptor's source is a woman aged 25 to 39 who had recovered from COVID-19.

The CDR3 loop is CASSPGTRETQYF. CDR3 in DNA: TGTGCCAGTAGTCCCGGGACTAGGGAGACCCAGTACTTC. The chain links TRBV19 to TRBJ2-5; 8 positions match TRBD2. The V and J ends lost 5 bases and 5 bases, in that order; junction bases with no gene match: 4. The CDR3 has 13 amino acids. Per the germline V gene, CDR1 is LNHDA and CDR2 is SQIVND (reference sequence).